This T cell receptor (beta chain) was profiled in a study of spatial heterogeneity in lung cancer. In TCRdb, the 5' RACE reads were re-called with MiXCR into one record per CDR3 protein. Among roughly 3,700 distinct CDR3 sequences listed, around 15% were seen once. Time point meaning: sample taken at primary tumor resection. No cell sorting; template was whole RNA from tumor, lung tissue or PBMC. Samples came from some 73 TRACERx patients with untreated early-stage lung cancer. This receptor was obtained from a male donor with early-stage non-small cell lung cancer. The starting material was PBMCs, obtained at surgery.

CDR3 protein: CATSRGRLAKYQETQYF. As DNA, the CDR3 is TGTGCCACCAGCAGGGGCAGACTAGCGAAGTACCAAGAGACCCAGTACTTC. The gene calls are TRBV15 and TRBJ2-5; 8 nucleotides line up with TRBD2. The CDR3 has 17 residues. The J segment lost 0 bases and the V segment lost 3 bases, leaving 9 bases of the junction unmatched. Germline values: CDR1 LNHNV, CDR2 YYDKDF (reference sequence).